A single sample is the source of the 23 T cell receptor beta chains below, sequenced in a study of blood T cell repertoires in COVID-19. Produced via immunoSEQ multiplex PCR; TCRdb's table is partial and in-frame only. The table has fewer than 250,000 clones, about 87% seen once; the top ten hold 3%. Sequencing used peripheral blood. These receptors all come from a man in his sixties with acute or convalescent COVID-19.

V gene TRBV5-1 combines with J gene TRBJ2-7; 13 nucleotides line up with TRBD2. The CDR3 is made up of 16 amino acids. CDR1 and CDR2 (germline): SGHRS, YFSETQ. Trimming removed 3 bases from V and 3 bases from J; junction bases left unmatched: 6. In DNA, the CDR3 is TGCGCCAGCAGCTCTGGACTAGCGGGGGCCCTCTACGAGCAGTACTTC. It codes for CASSSGLAGALYEQYF. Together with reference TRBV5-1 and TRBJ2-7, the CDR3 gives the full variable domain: KAGVTQTPRYLIKTRGQQVTLSCSPISGHRSVSWYQQTPGQGLQFLFEYFSETQRNKGNFPGRFSGRQFSNSRSEMNVSTLELGDSALYLCASSSGLAGALYEQYFGPGTRLTVT.

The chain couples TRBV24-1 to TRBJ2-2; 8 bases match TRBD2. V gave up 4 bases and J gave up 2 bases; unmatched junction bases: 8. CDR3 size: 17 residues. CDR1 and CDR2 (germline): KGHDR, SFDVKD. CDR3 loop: CATSEGGAGANTGELFF. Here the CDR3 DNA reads TGTGCCACCAGTGAGGGGGGAGCGGGGGCTAACACCGGGGAGCTGTTTTTT.

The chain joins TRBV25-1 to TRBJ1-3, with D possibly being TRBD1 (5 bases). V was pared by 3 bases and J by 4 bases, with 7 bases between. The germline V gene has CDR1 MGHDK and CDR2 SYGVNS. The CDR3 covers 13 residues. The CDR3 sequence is CASSEGQGNTIYF. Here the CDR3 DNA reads TGTGCCAGCAGTGAGGGGCAGGGAAACACCATATATTTT.

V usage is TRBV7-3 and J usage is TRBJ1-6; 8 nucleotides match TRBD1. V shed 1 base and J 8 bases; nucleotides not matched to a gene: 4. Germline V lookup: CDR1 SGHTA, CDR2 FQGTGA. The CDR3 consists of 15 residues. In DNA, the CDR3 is TGTGCCAGCAGCTTAATGCAGGGGGCGGATTCACCCCTCCACTTT. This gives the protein CASSLMQGADSPLHF.

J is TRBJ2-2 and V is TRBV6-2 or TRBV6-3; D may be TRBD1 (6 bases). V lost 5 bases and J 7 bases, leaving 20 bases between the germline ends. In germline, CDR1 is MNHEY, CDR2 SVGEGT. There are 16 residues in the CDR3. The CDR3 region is CASSPTWDIPRGELFF. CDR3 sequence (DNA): TGTGCCAGCAGTCCAACGTGGGACATTCCGCGCGGGGAGCTGTTTTTT.

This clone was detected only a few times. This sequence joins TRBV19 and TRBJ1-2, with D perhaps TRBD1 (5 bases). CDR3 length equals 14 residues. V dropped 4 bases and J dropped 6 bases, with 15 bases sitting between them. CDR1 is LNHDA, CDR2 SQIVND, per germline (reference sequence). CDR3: CASSTDISYHGYTF. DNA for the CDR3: TGTGCCAGTAGTACGGACATCTCGTACCATGGCTACACCTTC.

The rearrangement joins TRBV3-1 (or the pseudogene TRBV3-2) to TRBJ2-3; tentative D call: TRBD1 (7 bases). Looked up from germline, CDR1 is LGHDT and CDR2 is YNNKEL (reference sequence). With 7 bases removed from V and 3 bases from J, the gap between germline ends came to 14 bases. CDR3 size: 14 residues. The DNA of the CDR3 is TGTGCCAGCACCAACAGGGGAGGAACAGATACGCAGTATTTT. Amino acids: CASTNRGGTDTQYF.

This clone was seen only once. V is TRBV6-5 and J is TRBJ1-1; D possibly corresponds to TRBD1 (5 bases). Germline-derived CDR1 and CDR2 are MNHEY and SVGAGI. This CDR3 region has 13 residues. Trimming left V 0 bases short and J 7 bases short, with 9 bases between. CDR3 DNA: TGTGCCAGCAGTTACTCGATCGGGGGTGAAGCTTTCTTT. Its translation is CASSYSIGGEAFF.

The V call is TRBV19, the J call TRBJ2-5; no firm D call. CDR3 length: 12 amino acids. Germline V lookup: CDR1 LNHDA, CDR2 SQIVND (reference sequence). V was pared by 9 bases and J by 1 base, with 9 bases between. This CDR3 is CASSGFQETQYF. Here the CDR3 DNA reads TGTGCCAGCTCGGGTTTCCAAGAGACCCAGTACTTC.

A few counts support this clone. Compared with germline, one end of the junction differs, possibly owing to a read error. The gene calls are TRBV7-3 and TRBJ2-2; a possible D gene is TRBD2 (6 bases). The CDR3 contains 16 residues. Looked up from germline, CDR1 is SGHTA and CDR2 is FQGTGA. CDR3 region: CASSLTPGLNTGELFF. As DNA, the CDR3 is TGTGCCAGCAGCCTAACTCCGGGACTTAACACCGGGGAGCTGTTTTTT.

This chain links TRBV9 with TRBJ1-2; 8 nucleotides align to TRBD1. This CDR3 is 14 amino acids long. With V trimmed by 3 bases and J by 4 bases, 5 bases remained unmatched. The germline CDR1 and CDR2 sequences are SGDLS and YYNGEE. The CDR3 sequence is CASSAQGAGYGYTF. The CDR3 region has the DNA TGTGCCAGCAGCGCGCAGGGGGCAGGCTATGGCTACACCTTC.

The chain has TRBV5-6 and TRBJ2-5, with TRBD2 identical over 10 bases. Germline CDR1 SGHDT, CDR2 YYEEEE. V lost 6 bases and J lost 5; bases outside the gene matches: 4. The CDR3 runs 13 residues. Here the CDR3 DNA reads TGTGCCAGCACCCTGGGACTAGCGGAGACCCAGTACTTC. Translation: CASTLGLAETQYF.

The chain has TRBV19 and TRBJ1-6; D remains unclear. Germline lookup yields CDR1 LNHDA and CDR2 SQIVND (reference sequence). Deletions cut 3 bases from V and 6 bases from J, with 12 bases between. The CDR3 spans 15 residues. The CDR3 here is CASSMGHPGNSPLHF. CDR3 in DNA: TGTGCCAGTAGTATGGGTCACCCGGGTAATTCACCCCTCCACTTT.

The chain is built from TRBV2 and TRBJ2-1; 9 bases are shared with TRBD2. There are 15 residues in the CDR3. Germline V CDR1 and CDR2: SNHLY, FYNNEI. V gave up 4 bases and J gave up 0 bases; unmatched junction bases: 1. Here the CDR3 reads CASSGGLASYNEQFF. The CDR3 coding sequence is TGTGCCAGCAGTGGGGGACTAGCCTCCTACAATGAGCAGTTCTTC.

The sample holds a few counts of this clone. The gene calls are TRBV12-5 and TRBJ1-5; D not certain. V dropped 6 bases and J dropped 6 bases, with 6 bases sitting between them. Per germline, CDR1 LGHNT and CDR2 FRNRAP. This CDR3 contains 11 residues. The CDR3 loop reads CASGGGQPQHF. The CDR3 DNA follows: TGTGCTAGTGGCGGAGGTCAGCCCCAGCATTTT.

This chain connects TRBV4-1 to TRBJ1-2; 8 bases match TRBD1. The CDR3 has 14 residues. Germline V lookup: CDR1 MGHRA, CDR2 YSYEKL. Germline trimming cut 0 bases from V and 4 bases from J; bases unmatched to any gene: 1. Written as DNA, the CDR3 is TGCGCCAGCAGCCAAGAGGGGACAGGCTATGGCTACACCTTC. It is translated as CASSQEGTGYGYTF.

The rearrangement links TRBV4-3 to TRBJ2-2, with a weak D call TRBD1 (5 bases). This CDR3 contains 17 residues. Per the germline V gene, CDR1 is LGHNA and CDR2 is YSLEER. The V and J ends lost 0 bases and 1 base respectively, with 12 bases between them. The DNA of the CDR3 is TGCGCCAGCAGCCAAGAGATTGGCAGGGTGAACACCGGGGAGCTGTTTTTT. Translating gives CASSQEIGRVNTGELFF.

The CDR3 DNA reads TGTGCCAGTAGTAGTAGCGGGGGGTCAATCGATACGCAGTATTTT. Its protein is CASSSSGGSIDTQYF. The V gene is TRBV19, the J gene TRBJ2-3; 10 nucleotides line up with TRBD2. J gave up 6 bases and V 4 bases, and 7 bases lay outside the gene matches. Germline V lookup: CDR1 LNHDA, CDR2 SQIVND (reference sequence). The CDR3 covers 15 residues. Full variable domain (rest looked up from reference TRBV19 and TRBJ2-3): DGGITQSPKYLFRKEGQNVTLSCEQNLNHDAMYWYRQDPGQGLRLIYYSQIVNDFQKGDIAEGYSVSREKKESFPLTVTSAQKNPTAFYLCASSSSGGSIDTQYFGPGTRLTVL.

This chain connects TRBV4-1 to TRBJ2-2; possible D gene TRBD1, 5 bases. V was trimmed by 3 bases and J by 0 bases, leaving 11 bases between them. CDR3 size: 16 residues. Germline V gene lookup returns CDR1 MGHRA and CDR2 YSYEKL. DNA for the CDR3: TGCGCCAGCAGCCACCTAACAGGTCCGAACACCGGGGAGCTGTTTTTT. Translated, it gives CASSHLTGPNTGELFF.

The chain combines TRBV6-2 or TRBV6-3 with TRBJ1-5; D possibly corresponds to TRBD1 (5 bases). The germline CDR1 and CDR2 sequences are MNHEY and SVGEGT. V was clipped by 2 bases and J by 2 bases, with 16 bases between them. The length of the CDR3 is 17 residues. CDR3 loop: CASSYTPGGFGNQPQHF. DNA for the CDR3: TGTGCCAGCAGTTACACCCCCGGGGGGTTTGGCAATCAGCCCCAGCATTTT.

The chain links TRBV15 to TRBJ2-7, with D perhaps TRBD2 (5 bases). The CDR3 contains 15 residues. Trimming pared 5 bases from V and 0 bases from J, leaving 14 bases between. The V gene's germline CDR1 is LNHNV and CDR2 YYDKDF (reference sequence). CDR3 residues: CATSRQDSRSYEQYF. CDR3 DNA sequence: TGTGCCACCAGCCGTCAGGACTCCCGCTCCTACGAGCAGTACTTC.

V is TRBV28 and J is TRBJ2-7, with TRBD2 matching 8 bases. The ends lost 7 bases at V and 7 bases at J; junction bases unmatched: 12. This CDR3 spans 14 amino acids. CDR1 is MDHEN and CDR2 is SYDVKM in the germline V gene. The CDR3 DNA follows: TGTGCCAGCAAACTTACCGGGGGGGCAAAAGAGCAGTACTTC. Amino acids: CASKLTGGAKEQYF.

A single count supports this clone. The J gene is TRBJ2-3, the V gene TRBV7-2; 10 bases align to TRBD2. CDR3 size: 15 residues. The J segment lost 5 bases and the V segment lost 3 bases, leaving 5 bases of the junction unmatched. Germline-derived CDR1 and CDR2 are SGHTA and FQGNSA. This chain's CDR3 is CASSFSGGAGDTQYF. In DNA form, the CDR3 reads TGTGCCAGCAGCTTCAGCGGGGGGGCCGGAGATACGCAGTATTTT.